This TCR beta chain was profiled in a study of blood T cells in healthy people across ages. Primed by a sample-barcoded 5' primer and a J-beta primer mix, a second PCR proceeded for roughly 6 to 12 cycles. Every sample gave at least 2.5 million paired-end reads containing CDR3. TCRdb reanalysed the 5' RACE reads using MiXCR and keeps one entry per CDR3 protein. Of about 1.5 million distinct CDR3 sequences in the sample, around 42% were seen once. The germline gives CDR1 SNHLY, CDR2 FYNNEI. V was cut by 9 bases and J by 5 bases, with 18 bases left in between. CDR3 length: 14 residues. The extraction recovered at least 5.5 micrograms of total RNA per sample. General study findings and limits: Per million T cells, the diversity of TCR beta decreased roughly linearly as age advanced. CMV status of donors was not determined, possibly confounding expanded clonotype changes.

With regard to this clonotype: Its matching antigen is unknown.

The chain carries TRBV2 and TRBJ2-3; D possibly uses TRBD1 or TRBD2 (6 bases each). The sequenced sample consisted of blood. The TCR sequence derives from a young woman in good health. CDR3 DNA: TGTGCCAGGGGGGGCCCCTCCTCCGGAGATACGCAGTATTTT. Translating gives CARGGPSSGDTQYF.